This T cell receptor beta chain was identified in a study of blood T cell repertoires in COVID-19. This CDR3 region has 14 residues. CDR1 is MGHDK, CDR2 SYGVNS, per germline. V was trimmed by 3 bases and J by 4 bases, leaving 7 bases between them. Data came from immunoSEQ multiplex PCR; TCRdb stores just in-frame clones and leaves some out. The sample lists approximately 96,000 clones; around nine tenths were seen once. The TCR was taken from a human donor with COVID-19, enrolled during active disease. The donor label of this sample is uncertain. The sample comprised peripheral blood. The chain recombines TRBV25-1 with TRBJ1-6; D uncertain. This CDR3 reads CASSDSLYNSPLHF. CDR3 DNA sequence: TGTGCCAGCAGTGACTCCCTTTATAATTCACCCCTCCACTTT.